This TCR beta chain was profiled in a study of T cell repertoires in cytomegalovirus infection (dated by TCRdb to between 2017 and 2020). For context, the study as a whole: The HLA type of each donor mattered for the analysis, because public TCR beta signatures pointed to carriage of CMV infection along with the matching HLA type.

Trimming takes 6 bases from V and 6 bases from J, and the germline ends sit 9 bases apart. Its CDR3 holds 12 amino acids, cysteine through phenylalanine. The only DNA kept is the CDR3, 36 bases in frame from the first base. CDR1 is given as ENHRY and CDR2 as SYGVKD, both from the germline V gene. General study outcomes and caveats: In both this cohort and an independent cohort of 300 to 450 donors, the cumulative frequency of public TCR beta family members distinguished carriers of CMV infection plus the relevant HLA type. The ex vivo response was dominated by HLA-C-restricted CMV-specific TCR beta clonotypes, and the single most frequent clonotype in two of eight donors was supplied by these HLA-C-restricted clonotypes.

This clonotype was observed many times. This clone's antigen is unknown. No qualities accompany the bases; no much larger clone lies one base away. The listed sequencing device is Illumina HiSeq 1500. The raw public data were reprocessed by TCRdb itself: fastp quality trimming at Q25, MiXCR clonotype calling, in-frame beta chains only. Merged by CDR3 protein, the rows form single entries marked with the most common genes and DNA. For this sample there are 200,000 to 300,000 distinct CDR3 sequences; around 6.4% appear just once. In total, the top ten clones hold roughly 6.5% of the sample. This sequence was found in a human donor in good health (CMV status not recorded). Some clones in this sample may be carry-over from other donors' samples. Sequencing was done on a sample of PBMCs. Recombination linked TRBV10-3 to TRBJ1-5, and TRBD1 may be the D gene, going by 5 matching bases. CDR3 protein: CAISQGAQPQHF. The DNA is as follows: TGTGCCATCAGCCAGGGTGCTCAGCCCCAGCATTTT.